This TCR beta chain was retrieved from a study of blood T cell repertoires in COVID-19. The table came from immunoSEQ multiplex PCR; TCRdb's copy has only in-frame clones and leaves some out. The table includes 150,000 to 200,000 clones, 80% detected once. The CDR3 loop spans 11 amino acids. Germline V gene lookup returns CDR1 GTSNPN and CDR2 SVGIG (reference sequence). V was pared by 2 bases and J by 14 bases, with 13 bases between. Cohorts were based on clinical histories the participants reported. For recovered donors of Cohort 3, there were two negative PCRs, clearance, or symptom resolution. Sequencing was performed on PBMCs or T cells enriched from blood (not recorded which). This rearrangement joins TRBV30 to TRBJ2-1; D is perhaps TRBD2 (6 bases). The sequence was obtained from a man in his forties or fifties who had recovered from COVID-19. The CDR3 DNA sequence: TGTGCCTGGAGTATCGGAGGGAGTGAGTTCTTC. Its protein product is CAWSIGGSEFF.